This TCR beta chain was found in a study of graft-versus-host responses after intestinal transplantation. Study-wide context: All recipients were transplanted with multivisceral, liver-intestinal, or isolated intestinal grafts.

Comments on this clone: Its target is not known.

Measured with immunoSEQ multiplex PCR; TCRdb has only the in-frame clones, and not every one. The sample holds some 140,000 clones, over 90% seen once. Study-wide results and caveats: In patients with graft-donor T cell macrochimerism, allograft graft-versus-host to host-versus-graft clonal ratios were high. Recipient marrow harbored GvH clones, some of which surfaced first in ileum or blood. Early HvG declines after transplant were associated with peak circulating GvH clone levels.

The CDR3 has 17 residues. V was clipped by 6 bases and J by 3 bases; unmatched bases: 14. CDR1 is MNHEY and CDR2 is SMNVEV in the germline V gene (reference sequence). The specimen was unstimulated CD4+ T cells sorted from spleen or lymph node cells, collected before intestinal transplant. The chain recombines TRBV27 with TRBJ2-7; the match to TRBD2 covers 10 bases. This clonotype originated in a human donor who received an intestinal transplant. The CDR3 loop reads CASRVKSRLAGVYEQYF. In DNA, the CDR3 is TGTGCCAGCAGAGTCAAGAGTCGGCTAGCGGGAGTCTACGAGCAGTACTTC.